These T cell receptor beta chains were read from a single sample in a study of blood T cells in healthy people across ages. TCRdb re-derived calls from the 5' RACE reads in MiXCR, one entry per CDR3 protein. Of roughly 800,000 distinct CDR3 sequences listed, about a quarter were seen once; the top ten hold 3%. These records were also assigned to another study, of T cells of mothers and their children.

The sample comprised blood. The receptors were gathered from a boy younger than 18 in good health. Each CDR3 is given with its conserved first and last residue. A D gene is named only where the DNA matches it firmly. A clone size is listed for some rows: how often the clone was seen (once, few, many), or a class if it is expanded.

D gene	V gene	CDR3 length	J gene	clone size	CDR3 protein	CDR3 DNA
-	TRBV10-3	16	TRBJ2-2	few	CAISESGRDRTGELFF	TGTGCCATCAGTGAGTCGGGAAGGGATCGGACCGGGGAGCTGTTTTTT
-	TRBV6-1	14	TRBJ1-5	-	CASSEWGDDQPQHF	TGTGCCAGCAGTGAATGGGGAGACGATCAGCCCCAGCATTTT
TRBD1	TRBV6-5	15	TRBJ2-2	-	CASSRTRGLTGELFF	TGTGCCAGCAGTCGTACCAGGGGGCTGACCGGGGAGCTGTTTTTT
-	TRBV5-4	13	TRBJ1-5	-	CASSFGENQPQHF	TGTGCCAGCAGCTTCGGGGAAAATCAGCCCCAGCATTTT
-	TRBV3-1	18	TRBJ2-6	few	CASSHMAGGLSGANVLTF	TGTGCCAGCAGCCACATGGCGGGCGGCCTCTCTGGGGCCAACGTCCTGACTTTC
TRBD1	TRBV7-9	16	TRBJ1-2	few	CASSLVGQLLGNGYTF	TGTGCCAGCAGCTTAGTGGGACAGCTACTGGGGAATGGCTACACCTTC
-	TRBV27	13	TRBJ2-7	-	CASSSWGPYEQYF	TGTGCCAGCAGTTCATGGGGGCCCTACGAGCAGTACTTC
TRBD2	TRBV7-2	16	TRBJ2-3	-	CASSLRGGGAGDTQYF	TGTGCCAGCAGCCTGAGGGGCGGGGGGGCAGGAGATACGCAGTATTTT
TRBD1	TRBV24-1	14	TRBJ1-2	-	CATSGDRPNYGYTF	TGTGCCACCAGCGGGGACAGGCCTAACTATGGCTACACCTTC
-	TRBV10-3	15	TRBJ1-4	few	CAISESGQGVEKLFF	TGTGCCATCAGTGAGTCTGGCCAGGGTGTTGAAAAACTGTTTTTT
TRBD2	TRBV6-1	15	TRBJ2-5	few	CASSEGLASRETQYF	TGTGCCAGCAGTGAGGGACTAGCGAGCCGGGAGACCCAGTACTTC
-	TRBV28	15	TRBJ2-7	few	CASSLYLGRVYEQYF	TGTGCCAGCAGTTTGTATCTCGGAAGGGTCTACGAGCAGTACTTC
-	TRBV7-8	17	TRBJ1-3	-	CASNQGGVPSSGNTIYF	TGTGCCAGCAACCAAGGCGGGGTTCCCTCCTCTGGAAACACCATATATTTT
-	TRBV12-3/TRBV12-4	13	TRBJ2-1	-	CASSFSITNEQFF	TGTGCCAGCAGTTTTAGCATCACCAATGAGCAGTTCTTC
-	TRBV3-1	13	TRBJ1-1	-	CASGQTDYTEAFF	TGTGCCAGCGGCCAAACGGACTACACTGAAGCTTTCTTT
-	TRBV9	14	TRBJ2-5	-	CANSVTRAPETQYF	TGTGCCAACAGCGTAACGAGGGCCCCTGAGACCCAGTACTTC
-	TRBV29-1	15	TRBJ2-7	-	CSVEDPESVPDEQYF	TGCAGCGTTGAAGATCCTGAAAGCGTACCTGACGAGCAGTACTTC
-	TRBV5-5	14	TRBJ1-2	few	CASSAGFLTNGYTF	TGTGCCAGCTCGGCGGGTTTCCTAACTAATGGCTACACCTTC
-	TRBV7-9	12	TRBJ2-7	-	CASSSPRQEQYF	TGTGCCAGCAGCTCCCCCCGACAGGAGCAGTACTTC
-	TRBV6-2/TRBV6-3	17	TRBJ2-5	few	CASSYSSAGRMRETQYF	TGTGCCAGCAGTTACTCGTCCGCAGGCAGAATGCGAGAGACCCAGTACTTC
-	TRBV19	13	TRBJ2-2	few	CASSIGLSGELFF	TGTGCCAGTAGTATAGGTCTATCCGGGGAGCTGTTTTTT
-	TRBV2	14	TRBJ1-1	few	CASSDPPLDTEAFF	TGTGCCAGCAGTGATCCGCCCTTGGACACTGAAGCTTTCTTT